A selection of T cell receptor beta chains follows, all from one sample in a study of T cell repertoires in cytomegalovirus infection. Antigen specificity for these receptors is unknown. TCRdb passed the reads through MiXCR, listing each CDR3 protein once. The sample lists some 100,000 distinct CDR3 sequences; under 30% were seen once. Source: CD8+ T cells from cultured PBMCs, taken from culture after CMV antigen stimulation. These receptors were collected from a human donor in good health (CMV status not recorded). Some clones in this sample may be carry-over from other donors' samples. The CDR3 runs from the conserved cysteine through the conserved F or W. The order of the fields is J gene, clone size, D gene, V gene, CDR3 protein, CDR3 DNA. D genes are given only for firm matches. Some rows have no size entry. The others give once, few or many, or a class for an expanded clone.

j_gene: TRBJ2-5
abundance: few
d_gene: .
v_gene: TRBV7-6
CDR3aa: CASAETSGLGETQYF
CDR3nt: TGTGCCAGCGCCGAGACCTCGGGATTAGGGGAGACCCAGTACTTC

j_gene: TRBJ2-7
abundance: few
d_gene: .
v_gene: TRBV5-6
CDR3aa: CASSWTRPTSFEQYF
CDR3nt: TGTGCCAGCAGCTGGACACGTCCTACATCGTTCGAGCAGTACTTC

j_gene: TRBJ2-1
abundance: .
d_gene: TRBD1
v_gene: TRBV29-1
CDR3aa: CSTQGGQGAYNEQFF
CDR3nt: TGCAGCACCCAGGGGGGACAGGGGGCCTACAATGAGCAGTTCTTC

j_gene: TRBJ2-7
abundance: few
d_gene: .
v_gene: TRBV6-1
CDR3aa: CASSDRVFSYEQYF
CDR3nt: TGTGCCAGCAGTGACAGGGTTTTCTCCTACGAGCAGTACTTC

j_gene: TRBJ2-7
abundance: many
d_gene: .
v_gene: TRBV7-2
CDR3aa: CASSLGGGAAYEQYF
CDR3nt: TGTGCCAGCAGCTTAGGAGGGGGGGCCGCCTACGAGCAGTACTTC

j_gene: TRBJ1-4
abundance: .
d_gene: .
v_gene: TRBV7-4
CDR3aa: CASSLRSGEKLFF
CDR3nt: TGTGCCAGCAGCTTAAGGTCAGGGGAAAAACTGTTTTTT

j_gene: TRBJ1-3
abundance: .
d_gene: .
v_gene: TRBV2
CDR3aa: CASRPEDSSGNTIYF
CDR3nt: TGTGCCAGCAGACCTGAGGACAGCTCTGGAAACACCATATATTTT

j_gene: TRBJ1-2
abundance: .
d_gene: TRBD1
v_gene: TRBV27
CDR3aa: CASKGRAGGNDGYTF
CDR3nt: TGTGCCAGCAAGGGGCGGGCAGGGGGAAACGATGGCTACACCTTC

j_gene: TRBJ2-7
abundance: .
d_gene: .
v_gene: TRBV7-6
CDR3aa: CASSWTAYEQYF
CDR3nt: TGTGCCAGCAGCTGGACAGCCTACGAGCAGTACTTC

j_gene: TRBJ2-3
abundance: .
d_gene: TRBD2
v_gene: TRBV29-1
CDR3aa: CSVEGGLAGDTQYF
CDR3nt: TGCAGCGTTGAAGGGGGACTAGCGGGGGATACGCAGTATTTT

j_gene: TRBJ1-2
abundance: .
d_gene: TRBD1
v_gene: TRBV2
CDR3aa: CASSEFVQGENGYTF
CDR3nt: TGTGCCAGCAGTGAGTTCGTGCAGGGGGAGAACGGCTACACCTTC

j_gene: TRBJ2-7
abundance: .
d_gene: TRBD2
v_gene: TRBV9
CDR3aa: CASSAGSSGGADEQYF
CDR3nt: TGTGCCAGCAGCGCTGGGAGTAGCGGGGGGGCTGACGAGCAGTACTTC